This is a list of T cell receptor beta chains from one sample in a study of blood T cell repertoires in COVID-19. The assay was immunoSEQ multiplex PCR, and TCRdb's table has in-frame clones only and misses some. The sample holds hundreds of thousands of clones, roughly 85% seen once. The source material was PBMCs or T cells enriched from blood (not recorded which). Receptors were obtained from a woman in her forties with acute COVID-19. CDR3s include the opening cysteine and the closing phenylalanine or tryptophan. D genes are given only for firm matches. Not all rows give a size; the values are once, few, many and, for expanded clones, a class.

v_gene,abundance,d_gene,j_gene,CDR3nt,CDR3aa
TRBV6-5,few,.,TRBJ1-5,TGTGCCAGCACCCTAGACAGATATAGCAATCAGCCCCAGCATTTT,CASTLDRYSNQPQHF
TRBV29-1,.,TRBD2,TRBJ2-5,TGCAGCGTTGCTGGCGGGAGGGCTAAAGAGACCCAGTACTTC,CSVAGGRAKETQYF
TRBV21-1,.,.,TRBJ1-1,TGTGCCAGCAGCAAGTGGGACAGGTGGCGCCGGAACACTGAAGCTTTCTTT,CASSKWDRWRRNTEAFF
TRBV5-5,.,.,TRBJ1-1,TGTGCCAGCAGCTTGCTAAGGGGCGCGGCGACTGAAGCTTTCTTT,CASSLLRGAATEAFF
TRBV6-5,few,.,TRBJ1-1,TGTGCCAGCAAGTTGGCACCTTCGAACACTGAAGCTTTCTTT,CASKLAPSNTEAFF
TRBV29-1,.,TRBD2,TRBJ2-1,TGCAGCGTTGGACGGGAGGCGTCCTACAATGAGCAGTTCTTC,CSVGREASYNEQFF
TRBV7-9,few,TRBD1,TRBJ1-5,TGTGCCAGCAGCCCCCCAGGGGGCTCCCAGCCCCAGCATTTT,CASSPPGGSQPQHF
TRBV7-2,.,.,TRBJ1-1,TGTGCCAGCAGCTTAGCAAAAGGGTCCAGGGGCACTGAAGCTTTCTTT,CASSLAKGSRGTEAFF
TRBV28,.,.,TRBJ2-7,TGTGCCAGCCAGAGGTCCCTTGAGGTGCACTACTTC,CASQRSLEVHYF
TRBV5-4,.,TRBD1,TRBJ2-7,TGTGCCAGCAGCTGGGGCTCGGACAGGGCTTCCTACGAGCAGTACTTC,CASSWGSDRASYEQYF
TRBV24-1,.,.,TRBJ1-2,TGTGCCACCAGTGGCGATTTGGATGGCTACACCTTC,CATSGDLDGYTF
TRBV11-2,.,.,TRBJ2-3,TGTGCCAGCAGCCACCTTACGGGGGCGCAGTATTTT,CASSHLTGAQYF
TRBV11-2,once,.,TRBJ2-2,TGTGCCAGCAGCTTAGACTTCTTGAACACCGGGGAGCTGTTTTTT,CASSLDFLNTGELFF
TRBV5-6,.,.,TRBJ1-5,TGTGCCAGCACCATCACAGGCGGCAATCAGCCCCAGCATTTT,CASTITGGNQPQHF
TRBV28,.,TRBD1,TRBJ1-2,TGTGCCAGCAGTTTATGGGGGGACAGGGTAAACTATGGCTACACCTTC,CASSLWGDRVNYGYTF
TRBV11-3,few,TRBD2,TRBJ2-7,TGTGCCAGCAGCTTGGGACTAGCGGGACGAAGCGAGCAGTACTTC,CASSLGLAGRSEQYF
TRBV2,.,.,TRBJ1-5,TGTGCCAGCAGTGCTACAGCAAATAGCAATCAGCCCCAGCATTTT,CASSATANSNQPQHF
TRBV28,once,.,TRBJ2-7,TGTGCCAGCAGTCCCTCCGGGAGCTCCTACGAGCAGTACTTC,CASSPSGSSYEQYF
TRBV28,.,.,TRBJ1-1,TGTGCCAGCACCCCTGTGGGGGGGCGCGGGTACACTGAAGCTTTCTTT,CASTPVGGRGYTEAFF
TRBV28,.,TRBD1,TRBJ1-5,TGTGCCAGCAGTTTAGGGACAGGCCTAGGGCCCCAGCATTTT,CASSLGTGLGPQHF
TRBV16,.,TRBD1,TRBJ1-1,TGTGCCAGCAGCGCCCGGGACAGGGGTGAAGCTTTCTTT,CASSARDRGEAFF
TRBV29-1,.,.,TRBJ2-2,TGCAGCGTCCCGGGACTTAAAACCGGGGAGCTGTTTTTT,CSVPGLKTGELFF
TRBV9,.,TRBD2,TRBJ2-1,TGTGCCAGCAGCGGAGTTGAACTAGCGCCCTACAATGAGCAGTTCTTC,CASSGVELAPYNEQFF
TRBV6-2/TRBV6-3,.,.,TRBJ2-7,TGTGCCAGCAGTCACCTAAAGGATAGCTCCGGCGAGCAGTACTTC,CASSHLKDSSGEQYF
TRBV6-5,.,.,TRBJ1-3,TGTGCCAGCAGTAGCTCAGGGACTGGAAACACCATATATTTT,CASSSSGTGNTIYF
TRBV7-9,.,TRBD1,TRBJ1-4,TGTGCCAGCAGCTTTCAGGGGACAGCCTTTAATGAAAAACTGTTTTTT,CASSFQGTAFNEKLFF
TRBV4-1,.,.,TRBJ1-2,TGCGCCAGCAGCCTGGGGGAGGGGGGCGGAAGAGTGCGGGGCTACACCTTC,CASSLGEGGGRVRGYTF
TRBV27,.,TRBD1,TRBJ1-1,TGTGCCAGCAGTTTACTCCCGGACAGGGTGAACACTGAAGCTTTCTTT,CASSLLPDRVNTEAFF
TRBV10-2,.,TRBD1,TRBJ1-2,TGCGCCAGCAGACCCCCGGGACAGGGCATATACACCTTC,CASRPPGQGIYTF
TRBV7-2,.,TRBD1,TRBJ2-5,TGTGCCAGCAGCTTACCCCGGGGACAGGGAGCCCAGTACTTC,CASSLPRGQGAQYF
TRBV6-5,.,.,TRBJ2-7,TGTGCCAGCAGTCGACAGGAGCGCTACGAGCAGTACTTC,CASSRQERYEQYF
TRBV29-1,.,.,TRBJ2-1,TGCAGCGTCACGATTGGGGGGTTCAGGCCGCTGGGGGAAGAGCAGTTCTTC,CSVTIGGFRPLGEEQFF
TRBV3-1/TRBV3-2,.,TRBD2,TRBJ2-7,TGTGCCAGCAGCCCTCGGACTAGCGGGAGGGGCTTATACGAGCAGTACTTC,CASSPRTSGRGLYEQYF
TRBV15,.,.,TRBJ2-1,TGTGCCACCAGCATCCTGACAAGCCCTGACAATGAGCAGTTCTTC,CATSILTSPDNEQFF
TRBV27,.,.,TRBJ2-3,TGTGCCAGCAGTTCCTCAAGGTTGGGGGCGGGAGATACGCAGTATTTT,CASSSSRLGAGDTQYF
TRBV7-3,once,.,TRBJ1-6,TGTGCCAGCAGCTTAGGACAGAATTCACCCCTCCACTTT,CASSLGQNSPLHF
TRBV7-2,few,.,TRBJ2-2,TGTGCCAGCAGCTTAGTAGGGGCCGGGGAGCTGTTTTTT,CASSLVGAGELFF